The 7 T cell receptor beta chains given below trace back to one sample, sequenced in a study of shared clonotypes between healthy human individuals. The protocol was immunoSEQ multiplex PCR, while the TCRdb copy is restricted to in-frame clones and leaves out a portion. The sample consists of about 610,000 clones, 95% to 98% of them appearing once. Sequencing was performed on naive CD4+ T cells sorted from blood. The subset denotes: CD45RA+ positively selected. The source is a woman in her thirties in good health.

The CDR3 sequence is CASRGFGEAFF. The CDR3 DNA reads as TGTGCCAGCAGGGGCTTCGGGGAAGCTTTCTTT. The chain uses TRBV2 and TRBJ1-1; D is undetermined. Germline loops: CDR1 SNHLY, CDR2 FYNNEI. V lost 6 bases and J lost 8, with 10 bases in between. This CDR3 is built from 11 residues.

This chain connects TRBV13 to TRBJ2-2, with 13 bases identical to TRBD2. Trimming cost V 5 bases and J 5 bases; bases outside gene matches: 8. The length of the CDR3 is 17 residues. Germline V gene lookup returns CDR1 PRHDT and CDR2 FYEKMQ (reference sequence). The CDR3 reads CASSMPGLAGDTGELFF. The DNA for the CDR3 is TGTGCCAGCAGCATGCCCGGACTAGCGGGAGATACCGGGGAGCTGTTTTTT. The variable domain in full, with the rest retrieved from reference TRBV13 and TRBJ2-2, is AAGVIQSPRHLIKEKRETATLKCYPIPRHDTVYWYQQGPGQDPQFLISFYEKMQSDKGSIPDRFSAQQFSDYHSELNMSSLELGDSALYFCASSMPGLAGDTGELFFGEGSRLTVL.

This clone was seen a single time. As DNA, the CDR3 is TGTGCCAGCAGCCCCAGACTAGCGGGAGGGCCCTCGCAAGATACGCAGTATTTT. This encodes CASSPRLAGGPSQDTQYF. V is TRBV7-9 and J is TRBJ2-3; TRBD2 matches 14 bases. In germline, CDR1 is SEHNR, CDR2 FQNEAQ (reference sequence). The CDR3 extends over 18 amino acids. Germline trimming cut 5 bases from V and 5 bases from J; bases unmatched to any gene: 12.

A single count supports this clone. The chain has TRBV6-6 and TRBJ2-5; unclear D gene. The CDR3 runs 14 residues. Trimming cost V 3 bases and J 6 bases, with 14 bases left between them. Germline-derived CDR1 and CDR2 are MNHNY and SVGAGI (reference sequence). The CDR3 bases are TGTGCCAGCAGTTATAGTCCAGCTGGCAAGACCCAGTACTTC. It codes for CASSYSPAGKTQYF.

This chain links TRBV7-3 with TRBJ1-2; 10 nucleotides agree with TRBD1. Germline CDR1 is SGHTA and CDR2 is FQGTGA. After removal of 5 bases from V and 4 bases from J, the junction contained 7 bases not matched to a gene. The CDR3 consists of 15 residues. CDR3 DNA sequence: TGTGCCAGCAGCCGACAGGGGGCAGGGGGCTATGGCTACACCTTC. It translates to CASSRQGAGGYGYTF.

The chain employs TRBV19 and TRBJ2-7; 10 nucleotides agree with TRBD2. With 5 bases clipped from V and 2 bases from J, the junction kept 3 bases outside the gene matches. CDR3 size: 14 residues. Germline CDR1 and CDR2: LNHDA and SQIVND (reference sequence). In nucleotides, the CDR3 is TGTGCCAGTAGTCAGACTAGCGGGCCCTACGAGCAGTACTTC. Protein product: CASSQTSGPYEQYF. Together with reference TRBV19 and TRBJ2-7, the CDR3 gives the full variable domain: DGGITQSPKYLFRKEGQNVTLSCEQNLNHDAMYWYRQDPGQGLRLIYYSQIVNDFQKGDIAEGYSVSREKKESFPLTVTSAQKNPTAFYLCASSQTSGPYEQYFGPGTRLTVT.

J is TRBJ2-5 and V is TRBV18; D is perhaps TRBD2 (6 bases). Germline CDR1 is KGHSH and CDR2 is LQKENI. V was cut by 4 bases and J by 1 base, with 13 bases left in between. The CDR3 covers 15 residues. This CDR3 reads CASSHGRQAQETQYF. The CDR3 bases are TGTGCCAGCTCACATGGGAGGCAGGCCCAAGAGACCCAGTACTTC.